A selection of T cell receptor beta chains follows, all from one sample in a study of breast tumors, draining lymph nodes, adjacent tissues. Each CDR3 protein gets one entry after TCRdb re-called the multiplex PCR reads with MiXCR. The data hold about 230,000 distinct CDR3 sequences, with around 32% observed a single time. The sample consisted of axillary lymph node tissue. The receptors stem from a female donor with breast cancer. Some clones in this sample may be carry-over from other donors' samples. The conserved cysteine and the conserved F or W are not part of the CDR3 here.

v_call: TRBV14
cdr3_aa: VSSGAGRYSPLP

v_call: TRBV5-5
cdr3_aa: ASSRVGGNTGELS

v_call: TRBV15
cdr3_aa: ATSRDIGGNQPQH

v_call: TRBV10-3
cdr3_aa: AISAGTSGYNEQF

v_call: TRBV24-1
cdr3_aa: ATSDSRGAEQPQH

v_call: TRBV27
cdr3_aa: ASRDLYNEQF

v_call: TRBV7-9
cdr3_aa: ASSLQGNYGYT

v_call: TRBV20-1
cdr3_aa: SAPRTGRAEAF

v_call: TRBV7-9
cdr3_aa: ASSLETALRREQY

v_call: TRBV15
cdr3_aa: ATSRGNLDEQY